The sequence of this T cell receptor beta chain was determined in a study of post-analysis software for immune sequencing data. Points from the study as a whole: With TRBV5-6, TRBV5-1 and TRBV20-1 included, roughly five TRBV segments were more frequent in patients than in controls.

V lost 5 bases, J lost 6 bases, and 13 bases lay in between. This CDR3 is 13 amino acids long. The V gene's germline CDR1 is MNHEY and CDR2 SVGAGI. Each TCR beta cDNA library carried unique molecular identifiers. TCRdb called the PCR reads again in MiXCR, with one record for every CDR3 protein. The table records roughly 200,000 distinct CDR3 sequences, 25% to 35% of them present only once. Points on this clonotype: The antigen remains unidentified.

The chain uses TRBV6-5 and TRBJ1-2; D not resolved. Sequences were obtained from blood. The receptor comes from a girl aged 2 to 17 with multiple sclerosis. The CDR3 DNA reads TGTGCCAGCAGTCGGATGGGGAGGGATGGCTACACCTTC. Translated: CASSRMGRDGYTF.